This T cell receptor beta chain was sequenced during a study of cytomegalovirus exposure and HLA in healthy donors. Study context: Early release data held about 85 million unique TCRs from HLA-typed donors. Among approximately 390 genotyped donors, about 85% fell in the Caucasian-associated ancestry cluster. Regarding the study as a whole: Most subjects' HLA-A and HLA-B alleles were reportedly predicted from TCR beta sequences. Through in vitro validation, a few CMV-associated chains were shown to be specific for CMV antigens.

Remarks on this clone: The target antigen is unknown.

Germline-derived CDR1 and CDR2 are LGHNA and YNFKEQ. V shed 5 bases and J 5 bases; nucleotides not matched to a gene: 13. CDR3 length: 18 residues. The PCR ran on 60 Vbeta and 13 Jbeta primers. The assay was immunoSEQ multiplex PCR, and TCRdb's table has in-frame clones only and misses some. The sample holds 50,000 or so clones; 77% are singletons and the top ten take 2.7%. Sample: PBMCs. The TCR sequence derives from a woman aged 40 to 55 in good health and CMV-seropositive. The chain has TRBV4-2 and TRBJ2-2, with TRBD2 matching 11 bases. CDR3 amino acids: CASSGLAGGPGGTGELFF. Written as DNA, the CDR3 is TGTGCCAGCAGCGGTTTAGCGGGGGGGCCGGGGGGAACCGGGGAGCTGTTTTTT.